This T cell receptor (beta chain) was found in a study of T cells in Graves' hyperthyroidism and ophthalmopathy. Study details: Peripheral blood draws took place at initial diagnosis, ahead of any treatment.

The CDR3 regions of TCR beta were amplified from RNA transcripts. HTBI primers drove first-round RT-PCR of the TCR CDR3. TCRdb used MiXCR to reprocess the multiplex PCR reads, holding one entry per CDR3 protein. The sample holds 250,000 to 300,000 distinct CDR3 sequences; roughly 13% are singletons and the top ten take 7% to 9.5%. Graves' hyperthyroidism was deemed stable absent ophthalmopathy progression within 18 months. Diagnostic decisions used clinical symptoms, serum thyroxine and TRAb, thyroid ultrasound and orbital computed tomography. PBMCs were collected from a roughly 10 ml volume of fresh peripheral blood. The CDR3 is 14 amino acids. Germline-derived CDR1 and CDR2 are WNHNN and SYGVQD (reference sequence). The germline V and J ends were trimmed by 2 bases and 6 bases, with 14 bases remaining between them. This clonotype was picked up many times.

The chain couples TRBV10-1 to TRBJ2-7; either TRBD1 or TRBD2 may supply D (5 bases each). This TCR derives from a woman aged 40-49 years with Graves' hyperthyroidism. Sequencing input: blood. The CDR3 loop is CASSEDRVEGEQYF. The CDR3 DNA sequence: TGCGCCAGCAGTGAGGACAGAGTAGAGGGCGAGCAGTACTTC.